These 31 T cell receptor beta chains were all obtained from the same sample, sequenced in a study of beta chain features in type 1 diabetes. Of the isolated RNA, all was reverse transcribed, and so the sequenced material was expressed TCRB transcripts. TCRdb keeps only in-frame clones here, not all; method: immunoSEQ multiplex PCR. The data contain 120,000 to 150,000 clones, more than 9% of them singletons. Sequencing was done on a sample of naive CD4+ T cells from blood. The receptor source for this set is a man aged 18 to 29 in good health.

This clone was seen a handful of times. The rearrangement joins TRBV18 to TRBJ1-4; 10 nucleotides align to TRBD1. Germline lookup yields CDR1 KGHSH and CDR2 LQKENI. The CDR3 is 16 residues long. Trimming removed 1 base from V and 6 bases from J; junction bases left unmatched: 5. CDR3 DNA: TGTGCCAGCTCACCACAGACAGGGGGCGCCTATGAAAAACTGTTTTTT. Protein: CASSPQTGGAYEKLFF.

The chain combines TRBV5-1 with TRBJ2-5, with a weak D call TRBD1 (6 bases). V was trimmed by 0 bases and J by 4 bases, leaving 10 bases between them. The length of the CDR3 is 14 residues. Germline CDR1 reads SGHRS; CDR2 reads YFSETQ. CDR3 sequence reads: CASSLGTGSETQYF. The CDR3 bases are TGCGCCAGCAGCTTGGGCACAGGGTCAGAGACCCAGTACTTC.

At least ten counts were recorded for this clone. The gene calls are TRBV7-9 and TRBJ1-3; D ambiguous. Germline V gene lookup returns CDR1 SEHNR and CDR2 FQNEAQ (reference sequence). This CDR3 spans 17 amino acids. V was clipped by 4 bases and J by 0 bases, with 16 bases between them. This CDR3 is CASSSIGVSGSGNTIYF. In DNA, the CDR3 is TGTGCCAGCAGCTCGATAGGTGTTTCAGGCTCTGGAAACACCATATATTTT.

The CDR3: CASSPGLAGGTYNEQFF. CDR3 DNA sequence: TGTGCCAGCAGCCCGGGACTAGCGGGGGGGACTTACAATGAGCAGTTCTTC. The rearrangement joins TRBV7-9 to TRBJ2-1; 16 nucleotides agree with TRBD2. The V gene's germline CDR1 is SEHNR and CDR2 FQNEAQ (reference sequence). The CDR3 runs to 17 residues. J gave up 4 bases and V 5 bases, and 5 bases lay outside the gene matches.

This clone was observed at least ten times. The gene calls are TRBV19 and TRBJ1-2, with D unresolved. The CDR3 spans 13 residues. Deletions cut 5 bases from V and 2 bases from J, with 9 bases between. Germline assignment: CDR1 LNHDA and CDR2 SQIVND (reference sequence). The CDR3 coding sequence is TGTGCCAGTAGTTGGCAGATAAACTATGGCTACACCTTC. This gives the protein CASSWQINYGYTF.

The V call is TRBV5-1, the J call TRBJ1-1; 8 bases agree with TRBD1. V dropped 1 base and J dropped 4; count of bases not matched to a gene: 12. Germline CDR1 SGHRS, CDR2 YFSETQ. There are 17 residues in the CDR3. The CDR3, as DNA: TGCGCCAGCAGCTTGATCGGGACAGGAGGAAGTGGCACTGAAGCTTTCTTT. This codes for CASSLIGTGGSGTEAFF. The variable domain in full, with the rest retrieved from reference TRBV5-1 and TRBJ1-1, is KAGVTQTPRYLIKTRGQQVTLSCSPISGHRSVSWYQQTPGQGLQFLFEYFSETQRNKGNFPGRFSGRQFSNSRSEMNVSTLELGDSALYLCASSLIGTGGSGTEAFFGQGTRLTVV.

The table lists this clone with a few counts. This chain joins TRBV11-2 and TRBJ2-3; 8 bases are a match to TRBD2. Germline V gene sequence: CDR1 SGHAT, CDR2 FQNNGV. The CDR3 loop spans 17 amino acids. The V segment lost 5 bases and the J segment 2 bases; nucleotides outside the gene matches: 12. In nucleotides, the CDR3 is TGTGCCAGCAGCCCGGCGGGTAGCGGGAAACTCACAGATACGCAGTATTTT. Protein: CASSPAGSGKLTDTQYF. Full variable domain (rest looked up from reference TRBV11-2 and TRBJ2-3): EAGVAQSPRYKIIEKRQSVAFWCNPISGHATLYWYQQILGQGPKLLIQFQNNGVVDDSQLPKDRFSAERLKGVDSTLKIQPAKLEDSAVYLCASSPAGSGKLTDTQYFGPGTRLTVL.

The chain joins TRBV11-1 to TRBJ2-3; 8 nucleotides line up with TRBD1. The CDR3 contains 16 residues. Germline V CDR1 and CDR2: SGHAT, FQDESV (reference sequence). The junction had 11 bases not matched to a gene; V was cut back by 8 bases and J by 1 base. CDR3 in amino acids: CASANIPGQGTDTQYF. The CDR3 nucleotides are TGTGCCAGCGCGAACATTCCGGGACAGGGCACAGATACGCAGTATTTT.

At least ten counts were recorded for this clone. The chain links TRBV7-9 to TRBJ1-1; no clear D gene. The CDR3 loop spans 12 amino acids. V was cut by 1 base and J by 8 bases, with 8 bases left in between. Germline V gene sequence: CDR1 SEHNR, CDR2 FQNEAQ (reference sequence). The CDR3 region is CASSLVSKEAFF. Here the CDR3 DNA reads TGTGCCAGCAGCTTAGTTAGTAAAGAAGCTTTCTTT.

This clone was seen more than once but under ten times. The chain carries TRBV7-2 and TRBJ2-3; 8 nucleotides line up with TRBD2. This CDR3 comprises 17 residues. Per the germline V gene, CDR1 is SGHTA and CDR2 is FQGNSA. V trimming: 5 bases; J trimming: 0 bases; junction bases outside the gene matches: 10. DNA of the CDR3: TGTGCCAGCAGCGCTCCCCCGGGGGGGGCTAGCACAGATACGCAGTATTTT. It specifies CASSAPPGGASTDTQYF.

In this sample, this clone turned up a few times. V gene TRBV11-2 combines with J gene TRBJ2-5, with D tentatively TRBD1 (6 bases). Germline CDR1 and CDR2: SGHAT and FQNNGV. V was clipped by 5 bases and J by 5 bases, with 15 bases between them. There are 14 residues in the CDR3. The CDR3 region has the DNA TGTGCCAGCAGCCTACAGGGTGGGGCGGAGACCCAGTACTTC. Amino acids: CASSLQGGAETQYF.

This clone was counted between two and nine times. This chain joins TRBV2 and TRBJ2-5; D gene unclear. The V gene's germline CDR1 is SNHLY and CDR2 FYNNEI. V shed 1 base and J shed 4 bases, with 7 bases lying between them. The CDR3 loop spans 13 amino acids. CDR3 DNA sequence: TGTGCCAGCAGTGAAGGCAACGGAGAGACCCAGTACTTC. Amino acid sequence: CASSEGNGETQYF.

This clone was seen a few times. This chain joins TRBV19 and TRBJ2-3; D possibly corresponds to TRBD2 (6 bases). Per germline, CDR1 LNHDA and CDR2 SQIVND (reference sequence). With 5 bases removed from V and 1 base from J, the gap between germline ends came to 16 bases. This CDR3 has 16 residues. In DNA form, the CDR3 reads TGTGCCAGTAGTGTCGCCATGGGCGGGGGCACAGATACGCAGTATTTT. This translates into CASSVAMGGGTDTQYF.

V gene TRBV19 combines with J gene TRBJ1-4, with D tentatively TRBD1 (5 bases). The CDR3 extends over 12 amino acids. Trimming took 5 bases from V and 8 from J, leaving 9 bases between them. The germline CDR1 and CDR2 sequences are LNHDA and SQIVND (reference sequence). This CDR3 reads CASSLDTEKLFF. The DNA of the CDR3 is TGTGCCAGTAGTTTGGACACCGAAAAACTGTTTTTT.

This rearrangement joins TRBV4-1 to TRBJ1-5, with TRBD1 matching 9 bases. This CDR3 contains 14 residues. J was trimmed by 9 bases and V by 4 bases; bases with no gene match: 7. In germline, CDR1 is MGHRA, CDR2 YSYEKL. DNA for the CDR3: TGCGCCAGCAGCCCCGGACAGGGGAACCGGCCCCAGCATTTT. Translated, it gives CASSPGQGNRPQHF.

The chain uses TRBV7-6 and TRBJ2-5, with D perhaps matching TRBD1 (5 bases). The DNA end is more similar to TRBJ2-7, so the J call may be wrong. This CDR3 has 16 amino acids. The germline CDR1 and CDR2 sequences are SGHVS and FNYEAQ. CDR3: CASSLRWGPVSVEQYF. CDR3 nucleotide sequence: TGTGCCAGCAGCTTACGTTGGGGCCCCGTCTCGGTCGAGCAGTACTTC.

This clone turned up a few times. The chain has TRBV7-2 and TRBJ2-3, with D uncertain. The CDR3 extends over 11 amino acids. In germline, CDR1 is SGHTA, CDR2 FQGNSA. Trimming left V 6 bases short and J 3 bases short, with 4 bases between. As DNA, the CDR3 is TGTGCCAGCAGGAGAACAGATACGCAGTATTTT. Amino acids: CASRRTDTQYF. Complete variable domain (other parts from reference TRBV7-2 and TRBJ2-3): GAGVSQSPSNKVTEKGKDVELRCDPISGHTALYWYRQSLGQGLEFLIYFQGNSAPDKSGLPSDRFSAERTGGSVSTLTIQRTQQEDSAVYLCASRRTDTQYFGPGTRLTVL.

V is TRBV29-1 and J is TRBJ1-4; 9 positions agree with TRBD1. CDR1 and CDR2 (germline): SQVTM, ANQGSEA. This CDR3 is built from 13 residues. V was clipped by 5 bases and J by 8 bases; unmatched bases: 6. CDR3 nucleotides: TGCAGCGTTACGACAGGGGGGAAGGAAAAACTGTTTTTT. This translates into CSVTTGGKEKLFF.

This clone was counted many times. J is TRBJ2-1 and V is TRBV7-9; D is possibly TRBD1 (6 bases). Germline values: CDR1 SEHNR, CDR2 FQNEAQ (reference sequence). This CDR3 spans 14 amino acids. Trimming removed 2 bases from V and 5 bases from J, with 10 bases in between. The CDR3 DNA sequence: TGTGCCAGCAGCTTACAGGGGCGCGACAATGAGCAGTTCTTC. This sequence encodes CASSLQGRDNEQFF. The variable domain in full, with the rest retrieved from reference TRBV7-9 and TRBJ2-1, is DTGVSQNPRHKITKRGQNVTFRCDPISEHNRLYWYRQTLGQGPEFLTYFQNEAQLEKSRLLSDRFSAERPKGSFSTLEIQRTEQGDSAMYLCASSLQGRDNEQFFGPGTRLTVL.

This clone was detected only a few times. The chain couples TRBV2 to TRBJ2-3; the D gene is possibly TRBD1 (6 bases). The V end was cut by 6 bases, the J end by 5 bases, with 12 bases between. The germline V gene encodes CDR1 SNHLY and CDR2 FYNNEI. This CDR3 has 13 residues. The CDR3 is CASSARTEDTQYF. The CDR3 nucleotides read TGTGCCAGCAGCGCCCGGACAGAAGATACGCAGTATTTT.

The chain couples TRBV6-1 to TRBJ1-5; 9 bases agree with TRBD1. The length of the CDR3 is 13 residues. V dropped 8 bases and J dropped 5; count of bases not matched to a gene: 4. Germline V lookup: CDR1 MNHNS, CDR2 SASEGT. CDR3 loop: CASSRDRDQPQHF. CDR3 in DNA: TGTGCCAGCTCTCGGGACAGGGATCAGCCCCAGCATTTT.

This clone was seen repeatedly, ten times or more. The V call is TRBV30, the J call TRBJ1-6; 8 nucleotides line up with TRBD1. Germline assignment: CDR1 GTSNPN and CDR2 SVGIG (reference sequence). This CDR3 region has 14 residues. V lost 2 bases to trimming and J lost 9 bases; unmatched junction nucleotides: 6. The CDR3 bases are TGTGCCTGGAGTCGGACAGGGTGGGGTTCACCCCTCCACTTT. Translating it yields CAWSRTGWGSPLHF.

V and J are TRBV19 and TRBJ1-4; D gene unclear. Germline CDR1 and CDR2: LNHDA and SQIVND (reference sequence). The CDR3 contains 15 residues. The V and J ends lost 5 bases and 7 bases respectively, with 17 bases between them. The CDR3 region has the DNA TGTGCCAGTAGTGCGGTCCGGGATCTTCGTGAAAAACTGTTTTTT. Protein product: CASSAVRDLREKLFF.

The table lists this clone with a few counts. This rearrangement joins TRBV7-9 to TRBJ2-5, with TRBD1 matching over 11 bases. The CDR3 has 16 amino acids. Germline V lookup: CDR1 SEHNR, CDR2 FQNEAQ (reference sequence). Trimming at V came to 4 bases and at J to 3 bases, leaving 7 bases not matched to a gene. Here the CDR3 DNA reads TGTGCCAGCAGCTCTAGGTGGGACAGGGGGAAAGAGACCCAGTACTTC. It encodes CASSSRWDRGKETQYF.

The rearrangement uses TRBV30 and TRBJ2-2; TRBD2 aligns across 13 bases. The trim removed 5 bases at V and 1 base at J, leaving 4 bases unmatched. The CDR3 has 16 residues. Germline V CDR1 and CDR2: GTSNPN, SVGIG (reference sequence). This chain's CDR3 is CAWGRTSGGNTGELFF. The CDR3 DNA reads TGTGCCTGGGGTAGGACTAGCGGGGGGAACACCGGGGAGCTGTTTTTT.

This clone occurred a few times. The rearrangement joins TRBV6-5 to TRBJ1-6, with D possibly TRBD1 on 5 matching bases. Germline V gene data show CDR1 as MNHEY and CDR2 as SVGAGI. The CDR3 contains 15 residues. Trimming left V 0 bases short and J 6 bases short, with 9 bases between. The CDR3 DNA is TGTGCCAGCAGTTACTCGGGGCAGACTAATTCACCCCTCCACTTT. Its translation: CASSYSGQTNSPLHF.

The V gene is TRBV6-5, the J gene TRBJ2-3; D perhaps matches TRBD2 (6 bases). CDR1 is MNHEY and CDR2 is SVGAGI in the germline V gene. The CDR3 is 15 residues long. V lost 7 bases and J 1 base, leaving 15 bases between the germline ends. The CDR3 loop is CASNRGRGRTDTQYF. CDR3 coding DNA: TGTGCCAGCAACCGCGGGCGGGGACGCACAGATACGCAGTATTTT.

The chain has TRBV6-5 and TRBJ2-5; 7 bases match TRBD1. CDR1 and CDR2 (germline): MNHEY, SVGAGI. After removal of 4 bases from V and 4 bases from J, the junction contained 3 bases not matched to a gene. The CDR3 runs to 13 residues. The CDR3 reads CASSSTGLETQYF. CDR3 in DNA: TGTGCCAGCAGTTCGACAGGGTTAGAGACCCAGTACTTC.

This clone was observed many times. J is TRBJ1-2 and V is TRBV7-9; D gene unclear. Trimming cost V 5 bases and J 4 bases, with 8 bases left between them. CDR3 size: 12 residues. Germline V gene lookup returns CDR1 SEHNR and CDR2 FQNEAQ (reference sequence). The CDR3 protein is CASSVYAYGYTF. DNA of the CDR3: TGTGCCAGCAGCGTCTACGCCTATGGCTACACCTTC.

This clone turned up a few times. As DNA, the CDR3 is TGTGCCAGTAGGCAGAAGGAGAGGAGCTACACCTTC. Protein sequence: CASRQKERSYTF. The chain combines TRBV9 with TRBJ1-2; D is uncertain. The CDR3 is made up of 12 amino acids. Trimming stripped 8 bases from V and 9 bases from J, with 17 bases between. Germline loops: CDR1 SGDLS, CDR2 YYNGEE.

Only a few counts were recorded for this clone. This chain uses TRBV20-1 with TRBJ2-2; D is undetermined. Trimming took 4 bases from V and 6 from J, leaving 6 bases between them. CDR1 DFQATT and CDR2 SNEGSKA come from the germline V gene (reference sequence). This CDR3 comprises 11 residues. CDR3 loop: CSAKQPGELFF. The CDR3, as DNA: TGCAGTGCTAAACAACCCGGGGAGCTGTTTTTT.